The rows below give T cell receptor beta chains drawn from one sample of a study of T-cell reconstitution after alpha-beta-depleted transplantation in children. From the PCR reads, TCRdb called clonotypes with MiXCR, one entry per CDR3 protein. The sample records about 540,000 distinct CDR3 sequences, 27% being singletons. Sample: PBMCs, taken before TCRalphabeta/CD19-depleted stem cell transplant. These receptors came from a boy in the first two years of life with Wiskott-Aldrich syndrome, due to receive a stem cell transplant. Each CDR3 is given with its conserved first and last residue. The D gene is left open where the match is weak. A row's size may be missing; if present it is once, few, many or a size class.

d_gene: .
abundance: .
j_gene: TRBJ1-1
v_gene: TRBV5-1
CDR3aa: CASSLSLGGGTEAFF
CDR3nt: TGCGCCAGCAGCTTGTCTTTAGGTGGCGGCACTGAAGCTTTCTTT

d_gene: TRBD2
abundance: .
j_gene: TRBJ2-4
v_gene: TRBV6-1
CDR3aa: CASSRRERDIQYF
CDR3nt: TGTGCCAGCAGTCGGCGGGAGCGGGACATTCAGTACTTC

d_gene: TRBD2
abundance: few
j_gene: TRBJ2-7
v_gene: TRBV29-1
CDR3aa: CSVAGTSGRYEQYF
CDR3nt: TGCAGCGTTGCAGGGACTAGCGGACGATACGAGCAGTACTTC

d_gene: .
abundance: few
j_gene: TRBJ2-7
v_gene: TRBV7-9
CDR3aa: CASSPPSRDEQYF
CDR3nt: TGTGCCAGCAGCCCTCCATCACGGGACGAGCAGTACTTC

d_gene: .
abundance: few
j_gene: TRBJ2-4
v_gene: TRBV5-1
CDR3aa: CASSRDELAKNIQYF
CDR3nt: TGCGCCAGCAGCCGTGATGAACTAGCCAAAAACATTCAGTACTTC

d_gene: .
abundance: .
j_gene: TRBJ2-4
v_gene: TRBV7-2
CDR3aa: CARSSPGEAKNIQYF
CDR3nt: TGTGCCAGAAGCTCACCGGGCGAAGCCAAAAACATTCAGTACTTC

d_gene: .
abundance: .
j_gene: TRBJ2-7
v_gene: TRBV12-3/TRBV12-4
CDR3aa: CASSLRGKSPTYEQYF
CDR3nt: TGTGCCAGCAGTTTAAGGGGGAAATCACCGACCTACGAGCAGTACTTC

d_gene: .
abundance: few
j_gene: TRBJ2-7
v_gene: TRBV5-1
CDR3aa: CASSLEVTPTYEQYF
CDR3nt: TGCGCCAGCAGCTTGGAAGTGACGCCAACCTACGAGCAGTACTTC

d_gene: .
abundance: .
j_gene: TRBJ2-7
v_gene: TRBV20-1
CDR3aa: CSASVDSYEQYF
CDR3nt: TGCAGTGCTAGTGTGGACAGCTACGAGCAGTACTTC

d_gene: .
abundance: .
j_gene: TRBJ1-1
v_gene: TRBV12-3/TRBV12-4
CDR3aa: CASSESGGWAEAFF
CDR3nt: TGTGCCAGCAGTGAGTCCGGGGGCTGGGCTGAAGCTTTCTTT

d_gene: .
abundance: few
j_gene: TRBJ2-1
v_gene: TRBV5-1
CDR3aa: CASSLARGGRVGSYNEQFF
CDR3nt: TGCGCCAGCAGCTTGGCCAGGGGTGGTCGGGTGGGGTCCTACAATGAGCAGTTCTTC

d_gene: TRBD1
abundance: .
j_gene: TRBJ2-5
v_gene: TRBV2
CDR3aa: CASSVNRDRGETQYF
CDR3nt: TGTGCCAGCAGCGTTAACCGGGACAGAGGAGAGACCCAGTACTTC

d_gene: .
abundance: few
j_gene: TRBJ1-5
v_gene: TRBV12-3/TRBV12-4
CDR3aa: CASSYMERVNQPQHF
CDR3nt: TGTGCCAGCAGTTATATGGAGAGGGTCAATCAGCCCCAGCATTTT

d_gene: .
abundance: many
j_gene: TRBJ2-6
v_gene: TRBV20-1
CDR3aa: CSAIDRRANVLTF
CDR3nt: TGCAGTGCTATCGACAGGCGGGCCAACGTCCTGACTTTC

d_gene: .
abundance: .
j_gene: TRBJ1-1
v_gene: TRBV5-1
CDR3aa: CASSLDGFMNTEAFF
CDR3nt: TGCGCCAGCAGCTTGGATGGTTTCATGAACACTGAAGCTTTCTTT

d_gene: .
abundance: .
j_gene: TRBJ2-3
v_gene: TRBV30
CDR3aa: CAWSRISTDTQYF
CDR3nt: TGTGCCTGGAGCAGGATTAGCACAGATACGCAGTATTTT

d_gene: TRBD2
abundance: .
j_gene: TRBJ2-1
v_gene: TRBV12-3/TRBV12-4
CDR3aa: CASKKSGSSYNEQFF
CDR3nt: TGTGCCAGCAAGAAAAGCGGGAGCTCCTACAATGAGCAGTTCTTC

d_gene: TRBD1
abundance: .
j_gene: TRBJ2-1
v_gene: TRBV14
CDR3aa: CASSHRTGGTGEQFF
CDR3nt: TGTGCCAGCAGCCACCGGACAGGAGGTACCGGTGAGCAGTTCTTC

d_gene: .
abundance: .
j_gene: TRBJ2-5
v_gene: TRBV5-1
CDR3aa: CASSNGASQTQYF
CDR3nt: TGCGCCAGCAGTAACGGAGCCAGTCAGACCCAGTACTTC

d_gene: .
abundance: few
j_gene: TRBJ2-5
v_gene: TRBV6-5
CDR3aa: CASSSSRQLQETQYF
CDR3nt: TGTGCCAGCAGTTCCTCCCGACAGTTACAAGAGACCCAGTACTTC

d_gene: .
abundance: few
j_gene: TRBJ2-2
v_gene: TRBV27
CDR3aa: CASSLSPGAWPGELFF
CDR3nt: TGTGCCAGCAGTTTATCGCCGGGAGCATGGCCCGGGGAGCTGTTTTTT

d_gene: .
abundance: .
j_gene: TRBJ2-7
v_gene: TRBV20-1
CDR3aa: CSATTDAYEQYF
CDR3nt: TGCAGTGCTACCACCGATGCCTACGAGCAGTACTTC

d_gene: .
abundance: .
j_gene: TRBJ2-7
v_gene: TRBV29-1
CDR3aa: CSVAGTSRTYEQYF
CDR3nt: TGCAGCGTTGCGGGGACCTCCAGGACCTACGAGCAGTACTTC

d_gene: TRBD2
abundance: few
j_gene: TRBJ2-1
v_gene: TRBV6-1
CDR3aa: CASRVAGPSYNEQFF
CDR3nt: TGTGCCAGCAGAGTAGCGGGACCCTCCTACAATGAGCAGTTCTTC

d_gene: .
abundance: many
j_gene: TRBJ2-7
v_gene: TRBV12-3/TRBV12-4
CDR3aa: CASSLFSPTYEQYF
CDR3nt: TGTGCCAGCAGTCTCTTTTCTCCAACCTACGAGCAGTACTTC

d_gene: TRBD1
abundance: few
j_gene: TRBJ1-4
v_gene: TRBV20-1
CDR3aa: CSASRGPNEKLFF
CDR3nt: TGCAGTGCCAGCAGGGGGCCTAATGAAAAACTGTTTTTT

d_gene: .
abundance: once
j_gene: TRBJ2-2
v_gene: TRBV30
CDR3aa: CAWSPGGELFF
CDR3nt: TGTGCCTGGAGTCCGGGCGGGGAGCTGTTTTTT

d_gene: .
abundance: few
j_gene: TRBJ1-1
v_gene: TRBV12-3/TRBV12-4
CDR3aa: CASSFVVNTEAFF
CDR3nt: TGTGCCAGCAGTTTTGTGGTTAACACTGAAGCTTTCTTT

d_gene: .
abundance: .
j_gene: TRBJ2-7
v_gene: TRBV12-3/TRBV12-4
CDR3aa: CASSPSWRGSSYEQYF
CDR3nt: TGTGCCAGCAGCCCCTCCTGGCGGGGTTCCTCCTACGAGCAGTACTTC

d_gene: .
abundance: few
j_gene: TRBJ1-6
v_gene: TRBV20-1
CDR3aa: CSARDLDSPLHF
CDR3nt: TGCAGTGCTAGAGATCTGGATTCACCCCTCCACTTT

d_gene: TRBD1
abundance: .
j_gene: TRBJ1-5
v_gene: TRBV10-3
CDR3aa: CAIPEGGRDNQPQHF
CDR3nt: TGTGCCATCCCTGAAGGGGGCCGGGACAATCAGCCCCAGCATTTT

d_gene: .
abundance: .
j_gene: TRBJ2-5
v_gene: TRBV10-3
CDR3aa: CAISEGREETQYF
CDR3nt: TGTGCCATCAGTGAAGGTCGGGAAGAGACCCAGTACTTC

d_gene: TRBD2
abundance: .
j_gene: TRBJ2-1
v_gene: TRBV28
CDR3aa: CASRLAGGFNEQFF
CDR3nt: TGTGCCAGCAGACTAGCGGGAGGGTTCAATGAGCAGTTCTTC

d_gene: .
abundance: few
j_gene: TRBJ1-1
v_gene: TRBV5-1
CDR3aa: CASSPAPVNTEAFF
CDR3nt: TGCGCCAGCAGCCCGGCCCCGGTTAACACTGAAGCTTTCTTT

d_gene: .
abundance: .
j_gene: TRBJ2-1
v_gene: TRBV27
CDR3aa: CASSLVGGYSGNEQFF
CDR3nt: TGTGCCAGCAGTTTAGTTGGTGGGTATTCGGGCAATGAGCAGTTCTTC

d_gene: TRBD2
abundance: .
j_gene: TRBJ2-5
v_gene: TRBV7-9
CDR3aa: CASSLYRTSGRDQETQYF
CDR3nt: TGTGCCAGCAGCCTCTATCGGACTAGCGGTAGAGACCAAGAGACCCAGTACTTC

d_gene: .
abundance: .
j_gene: TRBJ1-2
v_gene: TRBV7-2
CDR3aa: CASSLSPHYGYTF
CDR3nt: TGTGCCAGCAGCTTATCTCCCCATTATGGCTACACCTTC

d_gene: .
abundance: .
j_gene: TRBJ2-7
v_gene: TRBV5-1
CDR3aa: CASSFQGTHYEQYF
CDR3nt: TGCGCCAGCAGCTTTCAGGGTACCCACTACGAGCAGTACTTC

d_gene: .
abundance: few
j_gene: TRBJ2-5
v_gene: TRBV15
CDR3aa: CATSRGRAETQYF
CDR3nt: TGTGCCACCAGCAGAGGCAGGGCTGAGACCCAGTACTTC

d_gene: TRBD2
abundance: .
j_gene: TRBJ2-1
v_gene: TRBV5-1
CDR3aa: CASSGTSGTISYNEQFF
CDR3nt: TGCGCCAGCAGCGGGACTAGCGGGACTATTTCCTACAATGAGCAGTTCTTC

d_gene: .
abundance: .
j_gene: TRBJ2-1
v_gene: TRBV2
CDR3aa: CASSDRVGYNEQFF
CDR3nt: TGTGCCAGCAGTGACCGGGTCGGGTACAATGAGCAGTTCTTC

d_gene: .
abundance: few
j_gene: TRBJ1-1
v_gene: TRBV29-1
CDR3aa: CSVEQGTNTEAFF
CDR3nt: TGCAGCGTTGAGCAGGGGACGAACACTGAAGCTTTCTTT

d_gene: TRBD1
abundance: few
j_gene: TRBJ2-7
v_gene: TRBV5-1
CDR3aa: CASSPRDRETYEQYF
CDR3nt: TGCGCCAGCAGCCCCCGGGACAGGGAAACCTACGAGCAGTACTTC

d_gene: .
abundance: .
j_gene: TRBJ2-1
v_gene: TRBV7-6
CDR3aa: CASSLTGRNEQFF
CDR3nt: TGTGCCAGCAGCTTAACGGGACGCAATGAGCAGTTCTTC

d_gene: TRBD2
abundance: .
j_gene: TRBJ2-3
v_gene: TRBV5-1
CDR3aa: CASSLEASGYSTDTQYF
CDR3nt: TGCGCCAGCAGCTTGGAAGCTAGCGGGTATAGCACAGATACGCAGTATTTT

d_gene: TRBD2
abundance: .
j_gene: TRBJ2-1
v_gene: TRBV5-4
CDR3aa: CASSLNSGAYNEQFF
CDR3nt: TGTGCCAGCAGCTTGAATAGCGGGGCCTACAATGAGCAGTTCTTC

d_gene: .
abundance: .
j_gene: TRBJ2-1
v_gene: TRBV14
CDR3aa: CASSQDFQAKGKNEQFF
CDR3nt: TGTGCCAGCAGCCAAGATTTCCAGGCAAAAGGGAAAAATGAGCAGTTCTTC

d_gene: TRBD1
abundance: .
j_gene: TRBJ1-6
v_gene: TRBV4-2
CDR3aa: CASSPGGTGTGDSPLHF
CDR3nt: TGTGCCAGCAGCCCAGGGGGGACCGGGACAGGGGATTCACCCCTCCACTTT

d_gene: .
abundance: .
j_gene: TRBJ2-7
v_gene: TRBV12-3/TRBV12-4
CDR3aa: CASSLRTDLDEQYF
CDR3nt: TGTGCCAGCAGCCTTCGGACAGATTTGGACGAGCAGTACTTC

d_gene: TRBD2
abundance: few
j_gene: TRBJ2-2
v_gene: TRBV20-1
CDR3aa: CSASLAGSNTGELFF
CDR3nt: TGCAGTGCTTCGCTAGCGGGGTCGAACACCGGGGAGCTGTTTTTT

d_gene: TRBD1
abundance: .
j_gene: TRBJ2-1
v_gene: TRBV24-1
CDR3aa: CATSAGTGRFNEQFF
CDR3nt: TGTGCCACCAGTGCCGGGACAGGGAGGTTTAATGAGCAGTTCTTC

d_gene: .
abundance: .
j_gene: TRBJ2-5
v_gene: TRBV5-1
CDR3aa: CASSLDGDGTQYF
CDR3nt: TGCGCCAGCAGCTTGGACGGCGACGGGACCCAGTACTTC

d_gene: .
abundance: once
j_gene: TRBJ1-2
v_gene: TRBV30
CDR3aa: CAWSREGYTF
CDR3nt: TGTGCCTGGAGTCGAGAAGGCTACACCTTC

d_gene: .
abundance: many
j_gene: TRBJ2-1
v_gene: TRBV12-3/TRBV12-4
CDR3aa: CASTSTSSYNEQFF
CDR3nt: TGTGCCAGCACTAGCACTAGCTCCTACAATGAGCAGTTCTTC